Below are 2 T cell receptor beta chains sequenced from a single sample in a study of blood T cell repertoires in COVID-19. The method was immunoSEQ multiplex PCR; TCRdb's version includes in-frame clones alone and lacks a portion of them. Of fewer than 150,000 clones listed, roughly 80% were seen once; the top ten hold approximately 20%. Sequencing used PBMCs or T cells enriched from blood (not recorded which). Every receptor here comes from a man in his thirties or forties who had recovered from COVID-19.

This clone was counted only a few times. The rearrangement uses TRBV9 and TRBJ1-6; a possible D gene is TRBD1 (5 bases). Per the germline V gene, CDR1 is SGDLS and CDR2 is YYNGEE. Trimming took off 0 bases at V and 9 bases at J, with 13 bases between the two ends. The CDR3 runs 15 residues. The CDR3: CASSVEGVGGSPLHF. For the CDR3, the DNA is TGTGCCAGCAGCGTAGAGGGAGTCGGGGGTTCACCCCTCCACTTT.

The CDR3 spells CASSESGITNYGYTF. For the CDR3, the DNA is TGTGCCAGCAGTGAATCGGGAATTACTAACTATGGCTACACCTTC. The chain has TRBV2 and TRBJ1-2; D not certain. CDR1 and CDR2 from the germline V gene are SNHLY and FYNNEI. V dropped 2 bases and J dropped 0 bases, with 10 bases sitting between them. The CDR3 is 15 residues long.